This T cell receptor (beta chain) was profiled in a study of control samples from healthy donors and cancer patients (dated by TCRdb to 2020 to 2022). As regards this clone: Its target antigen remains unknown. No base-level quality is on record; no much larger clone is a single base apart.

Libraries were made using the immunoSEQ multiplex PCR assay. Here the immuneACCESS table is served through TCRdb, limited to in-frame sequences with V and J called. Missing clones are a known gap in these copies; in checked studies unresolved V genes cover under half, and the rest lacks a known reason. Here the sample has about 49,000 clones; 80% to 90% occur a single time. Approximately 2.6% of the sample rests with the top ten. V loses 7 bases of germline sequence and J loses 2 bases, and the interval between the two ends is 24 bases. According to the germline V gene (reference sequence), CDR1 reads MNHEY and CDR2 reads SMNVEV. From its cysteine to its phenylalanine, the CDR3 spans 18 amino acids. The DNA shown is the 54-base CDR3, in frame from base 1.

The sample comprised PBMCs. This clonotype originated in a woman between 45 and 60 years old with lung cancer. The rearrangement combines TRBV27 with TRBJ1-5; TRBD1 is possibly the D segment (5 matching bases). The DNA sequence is TGTGCCAGCACCCCCGGTCCCGCAGGGCAAGACGGCAATCAGCCCCAGCATTTT. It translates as CASTPGPAGQDGNQPQHF.